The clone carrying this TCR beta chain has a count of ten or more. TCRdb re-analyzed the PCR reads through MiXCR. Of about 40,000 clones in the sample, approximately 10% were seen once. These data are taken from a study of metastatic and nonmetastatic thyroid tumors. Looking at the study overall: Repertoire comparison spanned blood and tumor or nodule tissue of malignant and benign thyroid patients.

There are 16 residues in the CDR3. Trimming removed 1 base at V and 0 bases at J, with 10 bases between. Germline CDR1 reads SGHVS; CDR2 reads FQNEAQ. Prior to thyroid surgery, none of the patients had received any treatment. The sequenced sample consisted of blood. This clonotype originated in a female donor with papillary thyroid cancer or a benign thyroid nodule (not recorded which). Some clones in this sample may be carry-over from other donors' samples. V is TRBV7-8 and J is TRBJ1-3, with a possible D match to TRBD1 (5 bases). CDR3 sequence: CASSLGLGRSGNTIYF. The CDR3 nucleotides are TGTGCCAGCAGCTTAGGGTTGGGGCGCTCTGGAAACACCATATATTTT.